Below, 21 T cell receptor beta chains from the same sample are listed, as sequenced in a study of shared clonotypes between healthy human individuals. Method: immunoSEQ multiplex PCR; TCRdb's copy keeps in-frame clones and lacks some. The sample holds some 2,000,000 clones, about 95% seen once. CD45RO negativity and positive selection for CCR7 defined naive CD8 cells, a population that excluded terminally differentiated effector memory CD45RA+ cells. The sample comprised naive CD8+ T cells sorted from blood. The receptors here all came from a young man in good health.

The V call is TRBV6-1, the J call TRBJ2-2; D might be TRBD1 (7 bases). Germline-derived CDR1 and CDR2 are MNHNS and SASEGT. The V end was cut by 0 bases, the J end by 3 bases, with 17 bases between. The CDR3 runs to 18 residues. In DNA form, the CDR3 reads TGTGCCAGCAGTGAAGCGGCAGGGGGGTCCGGGGACACCGGGGAGCTGTTTTTT. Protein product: CASSEAAGGSGDTGELFF.

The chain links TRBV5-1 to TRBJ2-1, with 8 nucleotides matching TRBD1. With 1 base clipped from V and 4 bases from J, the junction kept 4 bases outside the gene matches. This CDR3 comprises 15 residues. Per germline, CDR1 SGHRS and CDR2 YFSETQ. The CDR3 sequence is CASSLFQGAYNEQFF. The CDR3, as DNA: TGCGCCAGCAGCTTGTTCCAGGGGGCTTACAATGAGCAGTTCTTC.

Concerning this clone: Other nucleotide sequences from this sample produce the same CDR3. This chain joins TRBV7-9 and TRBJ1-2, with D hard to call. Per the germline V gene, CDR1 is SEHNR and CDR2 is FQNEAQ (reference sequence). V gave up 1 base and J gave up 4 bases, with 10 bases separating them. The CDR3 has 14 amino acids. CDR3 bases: TGTGCCAGCAGCTTAGGAGGGCTCGGCTATGGCTACACCTTC. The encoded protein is CASSLGGLGYGYTF.

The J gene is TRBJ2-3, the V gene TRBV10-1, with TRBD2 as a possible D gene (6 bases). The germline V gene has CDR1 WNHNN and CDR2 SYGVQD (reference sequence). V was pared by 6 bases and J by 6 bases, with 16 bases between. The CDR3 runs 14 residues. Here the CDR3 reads CASSSGLLGDTQYF. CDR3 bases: TGCGCCAGCAGCTCGGGACTTTTGGGGGATACGCAGTATTTT.

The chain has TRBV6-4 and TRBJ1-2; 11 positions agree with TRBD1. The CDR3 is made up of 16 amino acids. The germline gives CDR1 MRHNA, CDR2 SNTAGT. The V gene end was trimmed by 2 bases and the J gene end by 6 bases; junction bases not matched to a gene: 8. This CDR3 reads CASSDGQGAFSDGYTF. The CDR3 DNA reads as TGTGCCAGCAGTGACGGACAGGGGGCTTTTTCAGATGGCTACACCTTC.

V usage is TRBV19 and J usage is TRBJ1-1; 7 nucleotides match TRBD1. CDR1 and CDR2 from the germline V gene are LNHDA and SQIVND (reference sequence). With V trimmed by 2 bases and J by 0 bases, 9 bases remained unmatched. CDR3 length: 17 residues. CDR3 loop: CASSILGTAYMNTEAFF. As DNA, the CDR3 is TGTGCCAGTAGTATATTGGGGACAGCCTACATGAACACTGAAGCTTTCTTT.

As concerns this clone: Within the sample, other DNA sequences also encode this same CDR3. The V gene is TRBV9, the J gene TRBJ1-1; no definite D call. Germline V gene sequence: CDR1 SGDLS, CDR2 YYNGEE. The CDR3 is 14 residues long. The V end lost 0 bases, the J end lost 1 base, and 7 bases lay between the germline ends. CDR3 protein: CASSVAGGNTEAFF. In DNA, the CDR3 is TGTGCCAGCAGCGTAGCTGGCGGGAACACTGAAGCTTTCTTT.

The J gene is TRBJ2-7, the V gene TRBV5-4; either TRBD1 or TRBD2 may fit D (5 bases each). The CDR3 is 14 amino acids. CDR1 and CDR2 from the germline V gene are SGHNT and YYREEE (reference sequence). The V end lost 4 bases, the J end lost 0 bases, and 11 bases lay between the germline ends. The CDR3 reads CASSGRDPSYEQYF. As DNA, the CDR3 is TGTGCCAGCAGCGGTAGGGACCCCTCCTACGAGCAGTACTTC.

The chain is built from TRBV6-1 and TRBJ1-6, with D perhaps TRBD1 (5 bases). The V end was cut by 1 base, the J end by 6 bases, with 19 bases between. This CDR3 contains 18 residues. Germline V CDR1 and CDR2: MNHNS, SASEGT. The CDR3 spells CASSEVAGTLLVNSPLHF. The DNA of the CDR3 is TGTGCCAGCAGTGAAGTGGCAGGGACGCTCCTGGTTAATTCACCCCTCCACTTT.

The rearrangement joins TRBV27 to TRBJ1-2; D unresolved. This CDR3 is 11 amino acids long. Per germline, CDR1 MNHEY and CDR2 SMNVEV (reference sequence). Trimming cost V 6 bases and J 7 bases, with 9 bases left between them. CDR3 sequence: CASSPGSGYTF. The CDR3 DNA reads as TGTGCCAGCAGCCCCGGCTCTGGCTACACCTTC.

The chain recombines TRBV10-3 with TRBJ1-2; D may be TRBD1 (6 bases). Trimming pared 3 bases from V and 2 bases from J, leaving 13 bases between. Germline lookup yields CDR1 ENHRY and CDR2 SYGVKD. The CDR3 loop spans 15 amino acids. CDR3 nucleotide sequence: TGTGCCATCAGTGAACCACAGGGCACCAACTATGGCTACACCTTC. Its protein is CAISEPQGTNYGYTF.

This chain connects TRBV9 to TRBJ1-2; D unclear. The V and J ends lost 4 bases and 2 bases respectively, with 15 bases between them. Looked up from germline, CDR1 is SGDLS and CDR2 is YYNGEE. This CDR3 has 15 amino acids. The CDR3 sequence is CASSPYPASNYGYTF. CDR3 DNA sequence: TGTGCCAGCAGCCCGTACCCCGCAAGCAACTATGGCTACACCTTC.

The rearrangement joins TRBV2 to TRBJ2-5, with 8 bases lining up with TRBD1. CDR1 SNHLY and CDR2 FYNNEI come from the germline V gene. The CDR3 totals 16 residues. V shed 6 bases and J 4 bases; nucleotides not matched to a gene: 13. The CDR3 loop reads CASSQSGGWVGETQYF. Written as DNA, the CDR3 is TGTGCCAGCAGCCAATCAGGGGGCTGGGTTGGAGAGACCCAGTACTTC.

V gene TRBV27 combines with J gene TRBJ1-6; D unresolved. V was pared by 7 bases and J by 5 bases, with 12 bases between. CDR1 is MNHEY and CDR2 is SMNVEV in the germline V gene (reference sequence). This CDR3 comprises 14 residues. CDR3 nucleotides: TGTGCCAGCATGGGCTTCGGGAATAATTCACCCCTCCACTTT. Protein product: CASMGFGNNSPLHF.

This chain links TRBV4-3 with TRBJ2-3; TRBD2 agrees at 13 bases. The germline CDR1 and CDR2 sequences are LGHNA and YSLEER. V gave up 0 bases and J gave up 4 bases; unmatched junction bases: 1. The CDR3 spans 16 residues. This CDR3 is CASSQEGLAGADTQYF. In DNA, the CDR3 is TGCGCCAGCAGCCAAGAAGGACTAGCGGGAGCAGATACGCAGTATTTT.

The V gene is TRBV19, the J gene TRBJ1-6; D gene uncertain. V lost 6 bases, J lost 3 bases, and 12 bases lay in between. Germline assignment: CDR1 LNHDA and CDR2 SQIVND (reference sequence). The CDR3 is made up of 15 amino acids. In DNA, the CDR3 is TGTGCCAGTAGGGGAACAGCAAACTATAATTCACCCCTCCACTTT. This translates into CASRGTANYNSPLHF.

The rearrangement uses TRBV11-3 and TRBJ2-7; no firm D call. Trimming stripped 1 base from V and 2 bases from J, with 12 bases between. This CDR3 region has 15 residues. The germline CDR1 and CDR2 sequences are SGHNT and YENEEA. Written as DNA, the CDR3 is TGTGCCAGCAGCTTAGGCTCGGTTGCAACCTACGAGCAGTACTTC. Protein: CASSLGSVATYEQYF.

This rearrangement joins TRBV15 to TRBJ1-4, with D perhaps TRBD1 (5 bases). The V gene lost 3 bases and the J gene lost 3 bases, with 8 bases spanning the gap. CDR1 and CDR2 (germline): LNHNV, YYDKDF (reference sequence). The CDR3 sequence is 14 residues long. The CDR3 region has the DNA TGTGCCACCAGCAGGAGGGGACCTAATGAAAAACTGTTTTTT. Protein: CATSRRGPNEKLFF.

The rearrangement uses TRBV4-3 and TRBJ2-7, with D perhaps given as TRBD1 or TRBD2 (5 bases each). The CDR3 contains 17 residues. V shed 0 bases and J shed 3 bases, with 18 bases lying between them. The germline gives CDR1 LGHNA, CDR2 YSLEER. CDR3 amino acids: CASSQERGQGVSYEQYF. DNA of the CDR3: TGCGCCAGCAGCCAAGAGCGTGGGCAGGGAGTCAGCTACGAGCAGTACTTC.

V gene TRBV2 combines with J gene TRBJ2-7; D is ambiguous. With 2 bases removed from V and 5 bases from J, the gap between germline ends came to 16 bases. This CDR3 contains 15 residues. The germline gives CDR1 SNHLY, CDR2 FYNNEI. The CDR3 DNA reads TGTGCCAGCAGTGAACAGTCACTTAAGGTCCACGAGCAGTACTTC. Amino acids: CASSEQSLKVHEQYF.

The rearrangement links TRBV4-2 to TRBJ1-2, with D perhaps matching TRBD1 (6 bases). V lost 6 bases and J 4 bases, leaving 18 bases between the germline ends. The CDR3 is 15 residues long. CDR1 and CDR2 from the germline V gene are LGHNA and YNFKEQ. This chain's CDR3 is CASRLGGSGGYGYTF. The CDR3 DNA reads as TGTGCCAGCAGGCTAGGGGGATCAGGAGGCTATGGCTACACCTTC.